The 2 T cell receptor beta chains in this list originate from one sample, sequenced in a study of T-cell reconstitution after alpha-beta-depleted transplantation in children. Researchers prepared the TCRbeta library using unique molecular identifiers, the study reports. MiXCR, applied by TCRdb to the PCR reads, yields one record per CDR3 protein. Found here are 610,000 or so distinct CDR3 sequences, roughly a quarter of them singletons; the top ten hold around a third. This specimen consisted of PBMCs, obtained before TCRalphabeta/CD19-depleted stem cell transplant. All receptors derive from a boy under two years old with Wiskott-Aldrich syndrome, due to receive a stem cell transplant.

V is TRBV20-1 and J is TRBJ2-1, with 10 bases matching TRBD2. The V gene's germline CDR1 is DFQATT and CDR2 SNEGSKA (reference sequence). V gave up 0 bases and J gave up 9 bases; unmatched junction bases: 8. CDR3 length: 15 residues. The CDR3 spells CSARDLLAGDFEQFF. The CDR3 coding sequence is TGCAGTGCTAGAGATCTCCTAGCGGGAGATTTTGAGCAGTTCTTC.

Only a few counts were recorded for this clonotype. The V gene is TRBV20-1, the J gene TRBJ2-7; the D is unclear. Trimming pared 2 bases from V and 0 bases from J, leaving 11 bases between. Per the germline V gene, CDR1 is DFQATT and CDR2 is SNEGSKA (reference sequence). The CDR3 covers 14 residues. The CDR3: CSARRLLNSYEQYF. The CDR3 nucleotides are TGCAGTGCTAGACGGCTACTAAACTCCTACGAGCAGTACTTC.